Listed below are T cell receptor beta chains from one sample, sequenced in a study of radiotherapy plus CTLA-4 blockade in lung cancer. Clones were read by immunoSEQ multiplex PCR, and TCRdb kept only the in-frame ones, dropping some. The data hold some 78,000 clones, with around 87% observed a single time. The sample was peripheral blood, taken from a patient treated with radiotherapy plus ipilimumab. The receptors stem from a human donor with non-small cell lung cancer who had a partial response to radiotherapy plus ipilimumab. The CDR3 runs from the conserved cysteine through the conserved F or W. Each record gives: CDR3 length, D gene, V gene, clone size, J gene, CDR3 DNA, CDR3 protein. A D gene is named only where the DNA matches it firmly. The size field is filled for only some rows; it gives once, few, many or a size class.

CDR3 length: 11; D gene: .; V gene: TRBV9; clone size: .; J gene: TRBJ1-2; CDR3 DNA: TGTGCCAGCAGCGTAGAGGGGAGCTACACCTTC; CDR3 protein: CASSVEGSYTF
CDR3 length: 13; D gene: .; V gene: TRBV7-9; clone size: .; J gene: TRBJ1-5; CDR3 DNA: TGTGCCAGCAGCTACAGCCAGGATCAGCCCCAGCATTTT; CDR3 protein: CASSYSQDQPQHF
CDR3 length: 11; D gene: .; V gene: TRBV6-5; clone size: .; J gene: TRBJ1-1; CDR3 DNA: TGTGCCAGCAGCAGGCGTCTTGAAGCTTTCTTT; CDR3 protein: CASSRRLEAFF
CDR3 length: 14; D gene: TRBD2; V gene: TRBV5-1; clone size: .; J gene: TRBJ2-5; CDR3 DNA: TGCGCCAGCAGCTTGTCCGGGGGGAGAGAGACCCAGTACTTC; CDR3 protein: CASSLSGGRETQYF
CDR3 length: 19; D gene: TRBD2; V gene: TRBV4-2; clone size: .; J gene: TRBJ2-3; CDR3 DNA: TGTGCCAGCAGCCAAGAGATAGCGGGAGACTTCCTAAGCACAGATACGCAGTATTTT; CDR3 protein: CASSQEIAGDFLSTDTQYF
CDR3 length: 14; D gene: TRBD1; V gene: TRBV28; clone size: .; J gene: TRBJ2-3; CDR3 DNA: TGTGCCACAAGACAGGGGATAAGCACAGATACGCAGTATTTT; CDR3 protein: CATRQGISTDTQYF
CDR3 length: 13; D gene: .; V gene: TRBV7-2; clone size: .; J gene: TRBJ1-1; CDR3 DNA: TGTGCCAGCAGCTTAGCTTACCGCAGTGAAGCTTTCTTT; CDR3 protein: CASSLAYRSEAFF
CDR3 length: 15; D gene: TRBD1; V gene: TRBV5-1; clone size: .; J gene: TRBJ1-2; CDR3 DNA: TGCGCCAGCAGCCCGACCCCCGGGACAGGGCAAGGCTACACCTTC; CDR3 protein: CASSPTPGTGQGYTF
CDR3 length: 14; D gene: .; V gene: TRBV5-1; clone size: .; J gene: TRBJ1-1; CDR3 DNA: TGCGCCAGCAGCTTGGACCGGGTGAACACTGAAGCTTTCTTT; CDR3 protein: CASSLDRVNTEAFF
CDR3 length: 15; D gene: .; V gene: TRBV7-3; clone size: once; J gene: TRBJ2-1; CDR3 DNA: TGTGCCAGCAGCTTAACTGGCCTGTCCTACAATGAGCAGTTCTTC; CDR3 protein: CASSLTGLSYNEQFF
CDR3 length: 13; D gene: .; V gene: TRBV14; clone size: .; J gene: TRBJ1-1; CDR3 DNA: TGTGCCAGCAGTTGGGGGGGGAATGCTGAAGCTTTCTTT; CDR3 protein: CASSWGGNAEAFF
CDR3 length: 15; D gene: TRBD1; V gene: TRBV7-8; clone size: .; J gene: TRBJ2-1; CDR3 DNA: TGTGCCAGCAGCTTAGGTGACCCTCGGGACAGGGCTTCGTTCTTC; CDR3 protein: CASSLGDPRDRASFF
CDR3 length: 17; D gene: .; V gene: TRBV11-2; clone size: .; J gene: TRBJ2-3; CDR3 DNA: TGTGCCAGCAGCCTAGCAGGGTCGGCGGCTAGCACAGATACGCAGTATTTT; CDR3 protein: CASSLAGSAASTDTQYF
CDR3 length: 15; D gene: .; V gene: TRBV11-3; clone size: .; J gene: TRBJ2-2; CDR3 DNA: TGTGCCAGCAGCTTACCCAGGGGAGTAACCGGGGAGCTGTTTTTT; CDR3 protein: CASSLPRGVTGELFF
CDR3 length: 13; D gene: .; V gene: TRBV7-9; clone size: .; J gene: TRBJ1-1; CDR3 DNA: TGTGCCAGCAGCGATCCCTATTACACTGAAGCTTTCTTT; CDR3 protein: CASSDPYYTEAFF
CDR3 length: 16; D gene: .; V gene: TRBV5-4; clone size: .; J gene: TRBJ2-1; CDR3 DNA: TGTGCCAGCAGCTTGGTGGCGCCTAGCGCCATCAATGAGCAGTTCTTC; CDR3 protein: CASSLVAPSAINEQFF
CDR3 length: 15; D gene: TRBD2; V gene: TRBV7-7; clone size: .; J gene: TRBJ2-1; CDR3 DNA: TGTGCTAGCAGCCCGGGACTAGCGGGGGCCAATGAGCAGTTCTTC; CDR3 protein: CASSPGLAGANEQFF
CDR3 length: 12; D gene: .; V gene: TRBV11-2; clone size: .; J gene: TRBJ1-2; CDR3 DNA: TGTGCCAGCAGCTTCCCACACCGTGGCTACACCTTC; CDR3 protein: CASSFPHRGYTF
CDR3 length: 14; D gene: TRBD1; V gene: TRBV7-2; clone size: .; J gene: TRBJ1-2; CDR3 DNA: TGTGCCAGCAGCTCCTCGGGACAGGCTATGGGCTACACCTTC; CDR3 protein: CASSSSGQAMGYTF
CDR3 length: 15; D gene: TRBD1; V gene: TRBV6-6; clone size: .; J gene: TRBJ1-5; CDR3 DNA: TGTGCCAGCAGCAACAGACAGGGTAGCAATCAGCCCCAGCATTTT; CDR3 protein: CASSNRQGSNQPQHF
CDR3 length: 16; D gene: TRBD1; V gene: TRBV5-1; clone size: .; J gene: TRBJ1-1; CDR3 DNA: TGCGCCAGCAGCCTGCATTCGGGACAGGGACAGACTGAAGCTTTCTTT; CDR3 protein: CASSLHSGQGQTEAFF
CDR3 length: 15; D gene: TRBD1; V gene: TRBV5-5; clone size: .; J gene: TRBJ1-2; CDR3 DNA: TGTGCCAGCAGCCCGACACCACCAGGGGGGAATGGCTACACCTTC; CDR3 protein: CASSPTPPGGNGYTF
CDR3 length: 16; D gene: TRBD2; V gene: TRBV4-2; clone size: once; J gene: TRBJ2-3; CDR3 DNA: TGTGCCAGCAGCCAAGAAGGTAGCGGGAGGAGTGAGACGCAGTATTTT; CDR3 protein: CASSQEGSGRSETQYF
CDR3 length: 13; D gene: .; V gene: TRBV29-1; clone size: .; J gene: TRBJ1-1; CDR3 DNA: TGCAGCGTGCACCGGAGATCGGACACCGAGGCTTTCTTT; CDR3 protein: CSVHRRSDTEAFF
CDR3 length: 17; D gene: .; V gene: TRBV5-6; clone size: .; J gene: TRBJ2-3; CDR3 DNA: TGTGCCAGCAGCTGGGGGCCCCGGGACACGAGCACAGATACGCAGTATTTT; CDR3 protein: CASSWGPRDTSTDTQYF
CDR3 length: 12; D gene: TRBD1; V gene: TRBV29-1; clone size: once; J gene: TRBJ2-7; CDR3 DNA: TGCAGCGTTAAGACAGGGAGCTACGAGCAGTACTTC; CDR3 protein: CSVKTGSYEQYF
CDR3 length: 14; D gene: .; V gene: TRBV5-6; clone size: .; J gene: TRBJ1-4; CDR3 DNA: TGTGCCAGCAGCTTACGACGGGGAGGTGAAAAACTGTTTTTT; CDR3 protein: CASSLRRGGEKLFF
CDR3 length: 14; D gene: TRBD2; V gene: TRBV7-2; clone size: once; J gene: TRBJ2-7; CDR3 DNA: TGTGCCAGCAGCTTAGCGGGGGAAACTAGCGGGAGGGCCTTC; CDR3 protein: CASSLAGETSGRAF
CDR3 length: 15; D gene: TRBD2; V gene: TRBV5-8; clone size: few; J gene: TRBJ2-5; CDR3 DNA: TGTGCCAGCAGGGGACTAGCGGGAGCTGAAGAGACCCAGTACTTC; CDR3 protein: CASRGLAGAEETQYF
CDR3 length: 12; D gene: .; V gene: TRBV2; clone size: few; J gene: TRBJ1-4; CDR3 DNA: TGTGCCAGCAGGCGGGTTAATGAAAAACTGTTTTTT; CDR3 protein: CASRRVNEKLFF
CDR3 length: 14; D gene: .; V gene: TRBV6-1; clone size: .; J gene: TRBJ1-2; CDR3 DNA: TGTGCCAGCAGTGAAGTTGGTGTAGGGGTTGGCTACACCTTC; CDR3 protein: CASSEVGVGVGYTF
CDR3 length: 15; D gene: TRBD2; V gene: TRBV7-2; clone size: .; J gene: TRBJ2-1; CDR3 DNA: TGTGCCAGCAGCTTAGCCGGACTAGCGGGAGGCGAGCAGTTCTTC; CDR3 protein: CASSLAGLAGGEQFF
CDR3 length: 15; D gene: .; V gene: TRBV5-6; clone size: .; J gene: TRBJ1-5; CDR3 DNA: TGTGCCAGCAGCTTGGGTCCAGGGAGCAATCAGCCCCAGCATTTT; CDR3 protein: CASSLGPGSNQPQHF
CDR3 length: 12; D gene: .; V gene: TRBV11-2; clone size: .; J gene: TRBJ2-3; CDR3 DNA: TGTGCCAGCAGCCATGGAGCAGATACGCAGTATTTT; CDR3 protein: CASSHGADTQYF
CDR3 length: 15; D gene: .; V gene: TRBV5-5; clone size: .; J gene: TRBJ1-4; CDR3 DNA: TGTGCCAGCAGCTGGGGAGGGGCCTCCAATGAAAAACTGTTTTTT; CDR3 protein: CASSWGGASNEKLFF
CDR3 length: 14; D gene: .; V gene: TRBV7-6; clone size: .; J gene: TRBJ1-4; CDR3 DNA: TGTGCCAGCAGCAGGACAGCAACTAATGAAAAACTGTTTTTT; CDR3 protein: CASSRTATNEKLFF
CDR3 length: 14; D gene: .; V gene: TRBV19; clone size: .; J gene: TRBJ1-1; CDR3 DNA: TGTGCCAGTAGTATAGGGAGGGAGAACACTGAAGCTTTCTTT; CDR3 protein: CASSIGRENTEAFF
CDR3 length: 15; D gene: .; V gene: TRBV25-1; clone size: .; J gene: TRBJ1-2; CDR3 DNA: TGTGCCAGCAGTGAATTAGGCAGGGCCTTCTATGGCTACACCTTC; CDR3 protein: CASSELGRAFYGYTF
CDR3 length: 13; D gene: .; V gene: TRBV29-1; clone size: .; J gene: TRBJ2-5; CDR3 DNA: TGCAGCGTCGTTGCCGGTTGGGCCCCGACCCAGTACTTC; CDR3 protein: CSVVAGWAPTQYF
CDR3 length: 14; D gene: .; V gene: TRBV4-1; clone size: .; J gene: TRBJ1-1; CDR3 DNA: TGCGCCAGCAGCCAAGAGTTAATGAACACTGAAGCTTTCTTT; CDR3 protein: CASSQELMNTEAFF
CDR3 length: 16; D gene: .; V gene: TRBV28; clone size: .; J gene: TRBJ1-2; CDR3 DNA: TGTGCCAGCAGTTTAATCGCGTCAGGCGCTAACTATGGCTACACCTTC; CDR3 protein: CASSLIASGANYGYTF
CDR3 length: 13; D gene: .; V gene: TRBV5-1; clone size: .; J gene: TRBJ2-7; CDR3 DNA: TGCGCCAGCAGCTTGGAGCGCCAAAACGAGCAGTACTTC; CDR3 protein: CASSLERQNEQYF
CDR3 length: 13; D gene: .; V gene: TRBV7-9; clone size: once; J gene: TRBJ2-1; CDR3 DNA: TGTGCCAGCAGCCGAAGGCAGGGTGATGAGCAGTTCTTC; CDR3 protein: CASSRRQGDEQFF